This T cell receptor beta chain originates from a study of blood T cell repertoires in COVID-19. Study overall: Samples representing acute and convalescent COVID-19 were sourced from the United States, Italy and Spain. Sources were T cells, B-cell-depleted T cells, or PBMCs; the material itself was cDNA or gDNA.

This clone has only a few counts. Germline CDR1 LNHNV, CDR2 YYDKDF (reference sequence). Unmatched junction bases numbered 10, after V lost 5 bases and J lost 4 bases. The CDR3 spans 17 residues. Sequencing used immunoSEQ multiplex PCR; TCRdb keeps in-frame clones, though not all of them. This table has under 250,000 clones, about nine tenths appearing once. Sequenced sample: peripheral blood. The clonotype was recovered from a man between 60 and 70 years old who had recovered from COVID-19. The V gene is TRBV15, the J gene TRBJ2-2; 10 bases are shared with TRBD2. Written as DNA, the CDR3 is TGTGCCACCAGCGGGCGCTGGGTAGCGGGGGGCACCGGGGAGCTGTTTTTT. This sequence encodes CATSGRWVAGGTGELFF. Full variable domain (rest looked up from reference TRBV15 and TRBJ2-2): DAMVIQNPRYQVTQFGKPVTLSCSQTLNHNVMYWYQQKSSQAPKLLFHYYDKDFNNEADTPDNFQSRRPNTSFCFLDIRSPGLGDTAMYLCATSGRWVAGGTGELFFGEGSRLTVL.